The 27 T cell receptor beta chains given below trace back to one sample, sequenced in a study of T cell responses to AZD1222 COVID-19 vaccine. Repertoires were generated with immunoSEQ multiplex PCR, while TCRdb's copy carries only in-frame clones and drops some. The sample contains about 100,000 clones, 80% to 95% of which appear only once. Sample: peripheral blood, taken on day 0 of AZD1222 vaccination. The receptors were gathered from an adult in good health.

The chain is built from TRBV29-1 and TRBJ1-2, with D hard to call. With 3 bases removed from V and 6 bases from J, the gap between germline ends came to 11 bases. The CDR3 has 12 amino acids. CDR1 and CDR2 (germline): SQVTM, ANQGSEA. This chain's CDR3 is CSVDPGSDGYTF. CDR3 nucleotide sequence: TGCAGCGTTGACCCGGGATCGGATGGCTACACCTTC.

The chain couples TRBV5-6 to TRBJ2-2; D is undetermined. This CDR3 comprises 14 residues. The ends were cut back, 5 bases at V and 0 bases at J, with 8 bases in the middle. Germline V gives CDR1 SGHDT, CDR2 YYEEEE. The CDR3 sequence is CASRVYANTGELFF. Written as DNA, the CDR3 is TGTGCCAGCAGAGTATACGCGAACACCGGGGAGCTGTTTTTT.

V gene TRBV6-5 combines with J gene TRBJ1-5; D ambiguous. The CDR3 runs to 14 residues. Germline V lookup: CDR1 MNHEY, CDR2 SVGAGI. Deletions cut 6 bases from V and 1 base from J, with 10 bases between. The CDR3 DNA is TGTGCCAGCAGCCCCGCACTGAGCAATCAGCCCCAGCATTTT. Protein product: CASSPALSNQPQHF.

The chain recombines TRBV2 with TRBJ2-1; D is perhaps TRBD2 (5 bases). Trimming left V 6 bases short and J 9 bases short, with 9 bases between. Germline V CDR1 and CDR2: SNHLY, FYNNEI. The CDR3 consists of 11 residues. The CDR3 region has the DNA TGTGCCAGCAGAGGACTGCTTGAGCAGTTCTTC. Its protein product is CASRGLLEQFF.

This sequence joins TRBV19 and TRBJ2-1, with D possibly matching TRBD2 (6 bases). The CDR3 is 12 residues long. Germline CDR1 and CDR2: LNHDA and SQIVND (reference sequence). Trimming pared 3 bases from V and 12 bases from J, leaving 12 bases between. CDR3 loop: CASSIHKGGQFF. The CDR3 DNA follows: TGTGCCAGTAGTATCCACAAGGGAGGGCAGTTCTTC. The full variable domain, its missing parts supplied by reference TRBV19 and TRBJ2-1, is DGGITQSPKYLFRKEGQNVTLSCEQNLNHDAMYWYRQDPGQGLRLIYYSQIVNDFQKGDIAEGYSVSREKKESFPLTVTSAQKNPTAFYLCASSIHKGGQFFGPGTRLTVL.

The genes are TRBV10-3 and TRBJ1-1, with 8 bases aligning to TRBD1. The CDR3 consists of 13 residues. Germline values: CDR1 ENHRY, CDR2 SYGVKD. V shed 10 bases, J shed 3 bases, and the junction held 7 bases outside the gene matches. CDR3 nucleotides: TGTGCCACCTGGACAGGGCGAGACACTGAAGCTTTCTTT. Translated, it gives CATWTGRDTEAFF.

The chain combines TRBV5-8 with TRBJ2-1; D tentatively reads TRBD1 or TRBD2 (5 bases each). The CDR3 is 17 amino acids. Looked up from germline, CDR1 is SGHTS and CDR2 is YDEGEE. V was shortened by 0 bases and J by 3 bases, with 16 bases between the two germline ends. The CDR3 DNA reads TGTGCCAGCAGCTTGGCCGGGGCGACCGGAGGCTACAATGAGCAGTTCTTC. Protein product: CASSLAGATGGYNEQFF.

This clone is medium-sized by share. This chain uses TRBV15 with TRBJ2-2; D gene ambiguous. The CDR3 has 18 amino acids. Germline V gene lookup returns CDR1 LNHNV and CDR2 YYDKDF (reference sequence). V lost 0 bases and J 5 bases, leaving 19 bases between the germline ends. The CDR3 coding sequence is TGTGCCACCAGCAGAGATAGTGTGGGGTCCCGGCGGACCGGGGAGCTGTTTTTT. This translates into CATSRDSVGSRRTGELFF.

The rearrangement links TRBV3-1 (or the pseudogene TRBV3-2) to TRBJ2-1; D remains ambiguous. Deletions cut 1 base from V and 0 bases from J, with 7 bases between. The germline V gene has CDR1 LGHDT and CDR2 YNNKEL (reference sequence). The CDR3 totals 15 residues. The CDR3 DNA sequence: TGTGCCAGCAGCCAAGTTAAAAGCTCCTACAATGAGCAGTTCTTC. As protein: CASSQVKSSYNEQFF.

This rearrangement joins TRBV30 to TRBJ1-5, with 7 bases that match TRBD1. J lost 9 bases, V lost 2 bases, and 10 bases had no gene match. This CDR3 has 14 residues. Germline loops: CDR1 GTSNPN, CDR2 SVGIG (reference sequence). This CDR3 reads CAWSTGVGKGPQHF. The DNA for the CDR3 is TGTGCCTGGAGTACAGGGGTCGGTAAGGGGCCCCAGCATTTT.

About this clone: Other DNA sequences in the sample encode the same CDR3. The chain links TRBV6-4 to TRBJ2-3, with D tentatively TRBD2 (5 bases). Deletions cut 4 bases from V and 2 bases from J, with 10 bases between. Per germline, CDR1 MRHNA and CDR2 SNTAGT. The CDR3 has 14 residues. In DNA form, the CDR3 reads TGTGCCAGCAGTGCCGGGGATGACACAGATACGCAGTATTTT. Its protein product is CASSAGDDTDTQYF.

The gene calls are TRBV4-1 and TRBJ1-4; D unresolved. V was shortened by 0 bases and J by 5 bases, with 13 bases between the two germline ends. This CDR3 has 16 residues. Germline lookup yields CDR1 MGHRA and CDR2 YSYEKL. The CDR3 protein is CASSQDQSQWNEKLFF. The CDR3 nucleotides read TGCGCCAGCAGCCAAGATCAATCGCAGTGGAATGAAAAACTGTTTTTT.

This chain uses TRBV5-1 with TRBJ1-6; no reliable D call. CDR1 is SGHRS, CDR2 YFSETQ, per germline. This CDR3 has 13 residues. Trimming took off 4 bases at V and 11 bases at J, with 13 bases between the two ends. CDR3 sequence reads: CASSPAETPPLHF. As DNA, the CDR3 is TGCGCCAGCAGCCCCGCGGAGACACCACCCCTCCACTTT.

The chain employs TRBV11-3 and TRBJ2-3; 10 bases map to TRBD2. Trimming took 1 base from V and 0 from J; bases not matched to a gene: 1. The CDR3 has 16 amino acids. Per the germline V gene, CDR1 is SGHNT and CDR2 is YENEEA. CDR3 in DNA: TGTGCCAGCAGCTTAGGGACTAGCGGTAGCACAGATACGCAGTATTTT. It codes for CASSLGTSGSTDTQYF. The complete variable domain, with remaining parts taken from reference TRBV11-3 and TRBJ2-3, reads EAGVVQSPRYKIIEKKQPVAFWCNPISGHNTLYWYLQNLGQGPELLIRYENEEAVDDSQLPKDRFSAERLKGVDSTLKIQPAELGDSAVYLCASSLGTSGSTDTQYFGPGTRLTVL.

The J gene is TRBJ2-7, the V gene TRBV20-1; the D is unclear. Per germline, CDR1 DFQATT and CDR2 SNEGSKA (reference sequence). The CDR3 spans 11 residues. With 4 bases removed from V and 2 bases from J, the gap between germline ends came to 6 bases. The CDR3 coding sequence is TGCAGTGCTATGTCGCCCTACGAGCAGTACTTC. It translates to CSAMSPYEQYF.

The chain links TRBV6-5 to TRBJ2-7, with TRBD1 matching over 11 bases. CDR1 is MNHEY and CDR2 is SVGAGI in the germline V gene. CDR3 length: 15 residues. Trimming took 4 bases from V and 3 from J; bases not matched to a gene: 5. This chain's CDR3 is CASSSGTGGFYEQYF. DNA of the CDR3: TGTGCCAGCAGTTCAGGGACAGGGGGATTCTACGAGCAGTACTTC.

CDR3 sequence reads: CAWTGEDTQYF. The CDR3 DNA reads TGTGCCTGGACAGGGGAAGATACGCAGTATTTT. The rearrangement uses TRBV30 and TRBJ2-3; D perhaps matches TRBD1 (6 bases). The CDR3 is made up of 11 amino acids. V lost 4 bases, J lost 5 bases, and 7 bases lay in between. Germline V gene sequence: CDR1 GTSNPN, CDR2 SVGIG (reference sequence).

The chain employs TRBV18 and TRBJ2-1, with 10 bases that match TRBD2. Germline V gene lookup returns CDR1 KGHSH and CDR2 LQKENI. J lost 0 bases, V lost 3 bases, and 8 bases had no gene match. This CDR3 is built from 18 residues. CDR3 nucleotide sequence: TGTGCCAGCTCACCTCCCGGGACTAGCGCCCACTCCTACAATGAGCAGTTCTTC. It yields the protein CASSPPGTSAHSYNEQFF.

V and J are TRBV28 and TRBJ1-5, with D unresolved. The V end lost 5 bases, the J end lost 0 bases, and 2 bases lay between the germline ends. Germline loops: CDR1 MDHEN, CDR2 SYDVKM. There are 12 residues in the CDR3. CDR3 amino acids: CASSNSNQPQHF. The CDR3 region has the DNA TGTGCCAGCAGTAATAGCAATCAGCCCCAGCATTTT.

This rearrangement joins TRBV2 to TRBJ2-7; perhaps D is TRBD1 or TRBD2 (7 bases each). The CDR3 has 16 amino acids. Germline lookup yields CDR1 SNHLY and CDR2 FYNNEI. V lost 4 bases to trimming and J lost 4 bases, with 20 bases between them. The DNA for the CDR3 is TGTGCCAGCAGTGCCCCGGGGGGTAGGGGGCAGTACGAGCAGTACTTC. It is translated as CASSAPGGRGQYEQYF.

V usage is TRBV19 and J usage is TRBJ2-3; 7 bases match TRBD2. The CDR3 sequence is 17 residues long. V trimming: 5 bases; J trimming: 0 bases; junction bases outside the gene matches: 11. Germline V lookup: CDR1 LNHDA, CDR2 SQIVND (reference sequence). CDR3: CASSATSSGPSTDTQYF. CDR3 DNA sequence: TGTGCCAGTAGTGCAACCTCTAGCGGACCGAGCACAGATACGCAGTATTTT.

The chain combines TRBV7-9 with TRBJ1-3; D call uncertain. Trimming took 4 bases from V and 1 from J, leaving 5 bases between them. Germline CDR1 SEHNR, CDR2 FQNEAQ (reference sequence). This CDR3 contains 13 residues. In DNA, the CDR3 is TGTGCCAGCAGCTCCGGATCTGGAAACACCATATATTTT. Translation: CASSSGSGNTIYF.

The chain has TRBV6-6 and TRBJ1-3; 8 bases are shared with TRBD1. This CDR3 is built from 13 residues. With 6 bases clipped from V and 6 bases from J, the junction kept 4 bases outside the gene matches. The germline V gene encodes CDR1 MNHNY and CDR2 SVGAGI (reference sequence). CDR3 loop: CASSRDRTNTIYF. The DNA for the CDR3 is TGTGCCAGCAGCCGGGACAGGACAAACACCATATATTTT.

The chain uses TRBV5-4 and TRBJ1-3; a possible D gene is TRBD1 (6 bases). The CDR3 is 14 amino acids. The germline gives CDR1 SGHNT, CDR2 YYREEE (reference sequence). Deletions cut 0 bases from V and 8 bases from J, with 12 bases between. CDR3 coding DNA: TGTGCCAGCAGCTTGGAGGGGGTGACAGACACCATATATTTT. Translated, it gives CASSLEGVTDTIYF.

The V call is TRBV12-3 or TRBV12-4, the J call TRBJ2-2; possibly TRBD2 for D (6 bases). The V and J ends lost 7 bases and 6 bases respectively, with 12 bases between them. The length of the CDR3 is 13 residues. The CDR3 protein is CASTGLKAGELFF. In nucleotides, the CDR3 is TGTGCCAGCACAGGACTAAAAGCCGGGGAGCTGTTTTTT.

With regard to this clone: Distinct nucleotide sequences in the sample also encode this CDR3. The chain is built from TRBV5-1 and TRBJ2-1; TRBD2 matches at 7 bases. This CDR3 has 16 residues. Germline V gene lookup returns CDR1 SGHRS and CDR2 YFSETQ. The J segment lost 0 bases and the V segment lost 0 bases, leaving 3 bases of the junction unmatched. The CDR3 is CASSLVGGSSYNEQFF. The CDR3 coding sequence is TGCGCCAGCAGCTTGGTAGGCGGGAGCTCCTACAATGAGCAGTTCTTC.

The chain links TRBV5-1 to TRBJ1-6; 7 bases are a match to TRBD1. The germline V gene encodes CDR1 SGHRS and CDR2 YFSETQ. V trimming: 3 bases; J trimming: 13 bases; junction bases outside the gene matches: 13. The CDR3 sequence is 15 residues long. As DNA, the CDR3 is TGCGCCAGCAGCTCCTCTTTAACAGGGGAGGTGCCCCTCCACTTT. Translation gives CASSSSLTGEVPLHF.